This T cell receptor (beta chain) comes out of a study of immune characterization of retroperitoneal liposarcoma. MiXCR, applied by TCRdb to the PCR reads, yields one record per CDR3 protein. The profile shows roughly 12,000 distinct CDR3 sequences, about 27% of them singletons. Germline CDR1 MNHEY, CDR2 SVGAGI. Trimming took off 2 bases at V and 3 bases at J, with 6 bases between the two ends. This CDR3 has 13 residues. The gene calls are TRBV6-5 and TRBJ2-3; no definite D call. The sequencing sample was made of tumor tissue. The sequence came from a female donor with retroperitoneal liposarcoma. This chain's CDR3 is CASSYTETDTQYF. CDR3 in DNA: TGTGCCAGCAGTTACACCGAGACAGATACGCAGTATTTT.